The present TCR beta chain was sequenced within a study of OX40 agonist ivuxolimab in advanced cancers. Libraries were prepared by immunoSEQ multiplex PCR; TCRdb keeps only in-frame clonotypes and omits some of them. The data hold about 99,000 clones, with more than 95% observed a single time. Per germline, CDR1 SQVTM and CDR2 ANQGSEA. Trimming took off 4 bases at V and 4 bases at J, with 13 bases between the two ends. This CDR3 comprises 13 residues. This TCR derives from an adult with an advanced solid tumor such as melanoma, head and neck, liver or kidney cancer. The sequencing here drew on CD4+ or CD8+ T cells sorted from blood, taken in a trial of the OX40 agonist ivuxolimab. This chain uses TRBV29-1 with TRBJ1-2; D is unresolved. In nucleotides, the CDR3 is TGCAGCGTTGTGGAGTCCGACATCTATGGCTACACCTTC. Residues: CSVVESDIYGYTF.